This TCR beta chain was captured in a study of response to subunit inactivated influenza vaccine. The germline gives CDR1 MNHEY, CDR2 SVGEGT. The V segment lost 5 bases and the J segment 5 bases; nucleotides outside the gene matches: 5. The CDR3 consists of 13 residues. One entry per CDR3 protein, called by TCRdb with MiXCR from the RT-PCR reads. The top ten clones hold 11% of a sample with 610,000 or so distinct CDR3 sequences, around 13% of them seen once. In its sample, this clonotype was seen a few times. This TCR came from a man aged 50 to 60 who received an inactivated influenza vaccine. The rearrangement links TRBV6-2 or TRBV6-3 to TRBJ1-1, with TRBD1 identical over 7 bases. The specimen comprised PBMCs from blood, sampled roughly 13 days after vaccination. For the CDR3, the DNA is TGTGCCAGCAGTAGGGGGCAGCGTACTGAAGCTTTCTTT. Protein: CASSRGQRTEAFF.